The 8 T cell receptor beta chains reported below all come from one sample, sequenced in a study of regulatory T cells in long-lasting Graves disease. With iRepertoire HTBI primers and Arm-PCR of CDR3 regions, TCR beta libraries were built. TCRdb re-derived calls from the multiplex PCR reads in MiXCR, one entry per CDR3 protein. The sample lists around 450,000 distinct CDR3 sequences; roughly 17% were seen once. Time point meaning: newly diagnosed GD, antithyroid drugs for less than 3 months. RNA extracted from PBMCs served as the sequencing template. These same records also appear under a second study, on T cells in Graves' hyperthyroidism and ophthalmopathy.

The material sequenced was peripheral blood mononuclear cells (PBMCs), taken at new diagnosis, from a patient treated with antithyroid drugs. These receptors all stem from a man in his forties with Graves disease.

At least ten counts were recorded for this clonotype. This chain connects TRBV2 to TRBJ2-1; 11 bases are shared with TRBD2. Per the germline V gene, CDR1 is SNHLY and CDR2 is FYNNEI. The CDR3 spans 16 residues. V shed 6 bases, J shed 1 base, and the junction held 5 bases outside the gene matches. CDR3 coding DNA: TGTGCCAGCAGGTTATTAGCGGGAGGGTCCTACAATGAGCAGTTCTTC. Translating it yields CASRLLAGGSYNEQFF.

Many counts were recorded for this clonotype. This sequence joins TRBV28 and TRBJ2-3; D may correspond to TRBD1 or TRBD2 (5 bases each). CDR1 is MDHEN, CDR2 SYDVKM, per germline. V was clipped by 3 bases and J by 2 bases, with 18 bases between them. The CDR3 length is 17 residues. CDR3 DNA: TGTGCCAGCAGTTTCCGACCGGGACCGTACCCCACAGATACGCAGTATTTT. This codes for CASSFRPGPYPTDTQYF. The variable domain in full, with the rest retrieved from reference TRBV28 and TRBJ2-3, is DVKVTQSSRYLVKRTGEKVFLECVQDMDHENMFWYRQDPGLGLRLIYFSYDVKMKEKGDIPEGYSVSREKKERFSLILESASTNQTSMYLCASSFRPGPYPTDTQYFGPGTRLTVL.

This clonotype was seen a few times. The genes are TRBV4-1 and TRBJ2-7; TRBD2 aligns across 7 bases. Germline assignment: CDR1 MGHRA and CDR2 YSYEKL. J gave up 1 base and V 0 bases, and 6 bases lay outside the gene matches. This CDR3 contains 16 residues. CDR3 protein: CASSQDWREGSYEQYF. CDR3 DNA: TGCGCCAGCAGCCAAGATTGGAGGGAGGGGTCCTACGAGCAGTACTTC.

This clonotype showed up many times. The V and J genes are TRBV20-1 and TRBJ2-4; maybe TRBD1 (5 bases). CDR3 size: 15 residues. Germline V gives CDR1 DFQATT, CDR2 SNEGSKA (reference sequence). V lost 3 bases and J 0 bases, leaving 12 bases between the germline ends. CDR3 sequence: CSASGGALAKNIQYF. The CDR3 DNA reads as TGCAGTGCTAGTGGTGGGGCCCTAGCCAAAAACATTCAGTACTTC.

This clonotype was recorded at least ten times. The chain recombines TRBV9 with TRBJ2-1; TRBD2 agrees at 11 bases. The germline gives CDR1 SGDLS, CDR2 YYNGEE. The CDR3 is 16 residues long. V dropped 2 bases and J dropped 6; count of bases not matched to a gene: 7. CDR3 in DNA: TGTGCCAGCAGCGTTAGACTAGCGGGACAAGTCAATGAGCAGTTCTTC. Its translation is CASSVRLAGQVNEQFF. The full variable domain, with the rest looked up from reference TRBV9 and TRBJ2-1, is DSGVTQTPKHLITATGQRVTLRCSPRSGDLSVYWYQQSLDQGLQFLIQYYNGEERAKGNILERFSAQQFPDLHSELNLSSLELGDSALYFCASSVRLAGQVNEQFFGPGTRLTVL.

The sample holds many counts of this clonotype. This chain uses TRBV15 with TRBJ2-1; TRBD2 agrees at 14 bases. The CDR3 totals 15 residues. The germline CDR1 and CDR2 sequences are LNHNV and YYDKDF (reference sequence). The ends lost 3 bases at V and 6 bases at J; junction bases unmatched: 1. The CDR3 spells CATSRGLAGVNEQFF. CDR3 sequence (DNA): TGTGCCACCAGCAGGGGACTAGCGGGAGTCAATGAGCAGTTCTTC.

This clonotype turned up a few times. The chain is built from TRBV28 and TRBJ2-5; TRBD2 might be the D (6 bases). The germline CDR1 and CDR2 sequences are MDHEN and SYDVKM. V lost 8 bases to trimming and J lost 1 base, with 14 bases between them. CDR3 length equals 14 residues. CDR3 sequence: CASGSASVQETQYF. For the CDR3, the DNA is TGTGCCAGCGGCTCCGCTAGCGTCCAAGAGACCCAGTACTTC. Looking up the rest from reference TRBV28 and TRBJ2-5 gives the full variable domain: DVKVTQSSRYLVKRTGEKVFLECVQDMDHENMFWYRQDPGLGLRLIYFSYDVKMKEKGDIPEGYSVSREKKERFSLILESASTNQTSMYLCASGSASVQETQYFGPGTRLLVL.

The CDR3 coding sequence is TGTGCCAGCCACGCTGTGGGAGAAGAGACCCAGTACTTC. Translating gives CASHAVGEETQYF. The chain carries TRBV12-3 or TRBV12-4 and TRBJ2-5, with D possibly TRBD2 on 5 matching bases. The CDR3 is 13 amino acids. The V end lost 8 bases, the J end lost 3 bases, and 13 bases lay between the germline ends.